The present T cell receptor (delta chain) was sequenced within a study of fetal and pediatric gammadelta thymocytes (dated by TCRdb to 2022 to 2024). For context, the study as a whole: The bulk gammadelta thymocyte repertoires, which combined previously published data with newly generated, unpublished data, were used to reinforce a single-cell study of gammadelta thymocyte development. To increase subject numbers and strengthen the CDR3 publicity analysis, bulk TCR repertoire data were added. A total of approximately ten subjects, comprising 3 fetal thymus donors and 7 pediatric thymus donors, were covered by the bulk gammadelta thymocyte repertoire set. The bulk gammadelta thymocyte repertoires combined unpublished data with previously published data (refs 27,28).

The CDR3 numbers 19 residues from cysteine through phenylalanine. Just CDR3 DNA is preserved here, 57 bases in frame from base 1. CDR1 and CDR2 are read off the germline V gene as GEAIGNYY and EKD. Ends trimmed: V by 1 base, J by 0 bases; bases unmatched to a gene: 7. General findings and caveats noted by the study authors: Compared with post-natal repertoires, fetal gammadelta thymocyte repertoires were previously reported to be enriched for TRDV2, TRGV8 and TRGV9 usage, low N additions and public CDR3s.

Instrument used: Illumina MiSeq. Regarding the original processing steps: To analyze publicity, the Vgamma9Vdelta2 and nonVgamma9Vdelta2 bulk CDR3 files from each subject were merged so that every subject had one combined repertoire. CDR3 publicity was given a score from 0 to 19 by checking each amino acid sequence across 9 single-cell datasets and 10 bulk repertoires with base R and dplyr. TCRdb reanalyzed the public reads with the CATT caller, and identical DNA sequences were merged afterwards. V and J calls and clone size were set by TCRdb, not the authors. Counted in this sample were roughly 620 delta-chain clones; approximately 31% of them appeared once. The top ten clonotypes cover about 19% of the sample. Relative to its sample, this clone is large (0.1 to 1%). The antigen this receptor binds is unknown. Base qualities are missing; no much larger clone stands one base away. Other DNA sequences within the sample encode an identical CDR3.

Staining of thymocytes was performed with Zombie NIR viability dye and with antibodies against CD3 (UCHT1), TCRgammadelta (11F2), TCRVgamma9 (IMMU360) and TCRVdelta2 (IMMU389). Bulk TRD and TRG CDR3 repertoires were generated separately from sorted Vgamma9Vdelta2 and nonVgamma9Vdelta2 gammadelta thymocytes of human fetal and pediatric thymuses. In Belgium, pediatric thymus tissue was obtained from children undergoing cardiac surgery. The ages of the pediatric thymus donors in the study ranged between roughly 1 and 11 years. As previously described, thymic cell suspensions were prepared from both fetal and post-natal thymuses. Vgamma9Vdelta2 thymocytes were sorted as CD3+ gammadeltaTCR+ Vgamma9+ Vdelta2+ cells. A FACS Aria III cell sorter (BD Biosciences) was used to carry out the cell sorting.

The sequence was collected from a child who underwent cardiac surgery and was recorded as healthy. Specimen: Vgamma9Vdelta2 gamma-delta T cells from the thymus. Sample cell subset or site, as interpreted from the label and publication: sorted CD3+gammadeltaTCR+Vgamma9+Vdelta2+ thymocytes. The sequence is built from TRDV2 and TRDJ3; a stretch of 8 junction bases matches TRDD3. The CDR3 protein is CACDTAGGASSWDTRQMFF. The bases are TGTGCCTGTGACACGGCTGGGGGAGCCAGCTCCTGGGACACCCGACAGATGTTTTTC.